This TCR beta chain was documented in a study of spatial heterogeneity in lung cancer. Study findings and constraints: Blood showed ubiquitous tumor TCRs more often at resection than at routine follow-up.

In this sample, this clonotype turned up many times. As yet, its antigen is unknown. In TCRdb, the 5' RACE reads were re-called with MiXCR into one record per CDR3 protein. The repertoire consists of some 21,000 distinct CDR3 sequences, with around 3.2% occurring once and the leading ten covering 29%. The time point is: sample taken at primary tumor resection. Whole RNA was taken from tumor, nontumor lung or frozen PBMC; it was then sequenced unsorted. The length of the CDR3 is 13 residues. Unmatched junction bases numbered 3, after V lost 4 bases and J lost 4 bases. CDR1 SGHRS and CDR2 YFSETQ come from the germline V gene.

J is TRBJ1-1 and V is TRBV5-1; 8 nucleotides align to TRBD1. This TCR was recovered from a female donor with early-stage non-small cell lung cancer. Specimen: PBMCs, collected at surgery. The CDR3 DNA sequence: TGCGCCAGCAGCCTCGGGACAGGCACTGAAGCTTTCTTT. Amino acids: CASSLGTGTEAFF.